Shown below are 20 T cell receptor beta chains from a single sample sequenced in a study of OX40 agonist ivuxolimab in advanced cancers. Assay used: immunoSEQ multiplex PCR; TCRdb lists only in-frame clones, some missing. The sample lists approximately 90,000 clones, roughly 90% seen once, with approximately 0.28% in the top ten. The sequencing used CD4+ or CD8+ T cells sorted from blood, collected in a trial of the OX40 agonist ivuxolimab. These receptor sequences come from an adult with an advanced solid tumor such as melanoma, head and neck, liver or kidney cancer.

This chain uses TRBV4-1 with TRBJ2-7; TRBD2 matches 10 bases. With V trimmed by 8 bases and J by 2 bases, 6 bases remained unmatched. Germline lookup yields CDR1 MGHRA and CDR2 YSYEKL. The CDR3 sequence is 14 residues long. This CDR3 is CASHGLAAPYEQYF. The CDR3 nucleotides are TGCGCCAGCCATGGACTAGCGGCGCCCTACGAGCAGTACTTC.

This chain uses TRBV5-1 with TRBJ2-7; D is undetermined. The germline CDR1 and CDR2 sequences are SGHRS and YFSETQ. V was clipped by 4 bases and J by 1 base, with 12 bases between them. This CDR3 comprises 14 residues. CDR3 amino acids: CASSPTTVSYEQYF. The CDR3, as DNA: TGCGCCAGCAGCCCGACGACTGTGTCCTACGAGCAGTACTTC.

The chain is built from TRBV11-1 and TRBJ1-1, with 7 positions matching TRBD1. The V gene's germline CDR1 is SGHAT and CDR2 FQDESV (reference sequence). This CDR3 contains 11 residues. Germline trimming cut 9 bases from V and 8 bases from J; bases unmatched to any gene: 6. CDR3 residues: CARPEGQEAFF. CDR3 DNA sequence: TGTGCCAGGCCCGAGGGACAGGAAGCTTTCTTT.

V usage is TRBV7-2 and J usage is TRBJ1-1; tentatively, D is TRBD1 (6 bases). The germline V and J ends were trimmed by 1 base and 2 bases, with 11 bases remaining between them. The CDR3 is 15 amino acids. The germline V gene encodes CDR1 SGHTA and CDR2 FQGNSA. CDR3 in amino acids: CASSLEGVRNTEAFF. The CDR3 DNA follows: TGTGCCAGCAGCTTAGAGGGGGTGAGAAACACTGAAGCTTTCTTT.

This clone has only one observation. V is TRBV29-1 and J is TRBJ1-2; D gene uncertain. Germline V gene lookup returns CDR1 SQVTM and CDR2 ANQGSEA. V lost 2 bases, J lost 4 bases, and 14 bases lay in between. The CDR3 runs 14 residues. The CDR3 here is CSVESEAQVYGYTF. The CDR3 DNA sequence: TGCAGCGTTGAATCGGAGGCCCAAGTCTATGGCTACACCTTC.

The table lists this clone with a count of one. The chain couples TRBV5-1 to TRBJ1-4; 8 nucleotides line up with TRBD1. The germline V gene encodes CDR1 SGHRS and CDR2 YFSETQ. The CDR3 runs 16 residues. Unmatched junction bases numbered 11, after V lost 3 bases and J lost 7 bases. CDR3 amino acids: CASSSNSQGAGEKLFF. The CDR3 bases are TGCGCCAGCAGCTCGAACTCCCAGGGGGCGGGTGAAAAACTGTTTTTT.

The chain employs TRBV6-5 and TRBJ2-5; D uncertain. The germline V gene has CDR1 MNHEY and CDR2 SVGAGI. The V end lost 5 bases, the J end lost 2 bases, and 3 bases lay between the germline ends. The CDR3 runs to 11 residues. The CDR3 sequence is CASSVQETQYF. CDR3 nucleotide sequence: TGTGCCAGCAGTGTACAAGAGACCCAGTACTTC.

As DNA, the CDR3 is TGTGCCCCGCAAGGGAGCCCTGTTTCTTACTCTGGAAACACCATATATTTT. Translated: CAPQGSPVSYSGNTIYF. The V gene is TRBV30, the J gene TRBJ1-3, with unresolved D. The CDR3 runs 17 residues. The V gene's germline CDR1 is GTSNPN and CDR2 SVGIG (reference sequence). V was shortened by 8 bases and J by 0 bases, with 23 bases between the two germline ends.

The chain recombines TRBV7-9 with TRBJ2-7, with D hard to call. Germline V gene data show CDR1 as SEHNR and CDR2 as FQNEAQ (reference sequence). Trimming left V 3 bases short and J 11 bases short, with 20 bases between. The CDR3 contains 14 residues. This chain's CDR3 is CASSLVGASVNEYF. The CDR3 nucleotides read TGTGCCAGCAGCTTGGTTGGTGCGTCGGTTAACGAGTACTTC.

The chain joins TRBV6-6 to TRBJ2-7; TRBD1 aligns across 9 bases. Germline CDR1 reads MNHNY; CDR2 reads SVGAGI (reference sequence). This CDR3 contains 15 residues. With 6 bases clipped from V and 2 bases from J, the junction kept 8 bases outside the gene matches. The CDR3 DNA reads as TGTGCCAGCAGCCTAGGGACAGGGAGAACCTACGAGCAGTACTTC. Amino acid sequence: CASSLGTGRTYEQYF.

The chain recombines TRBV19 with TRBJ1-1, with 7 bases that match TRBD1. CDR3 length: 16 residues. V was clipped by 3 bases and J by 1 base; unmatched bases: 8. CDR1 LNHDA and CDR2 SQIVND come from the germline V gene (reference sequence). The CDR3 loop is CASSILTGLGNTEAFF. The DNA of the CDR3 is TGTGCCAGTAGTATCCTGACAGGGCTCGGGAACACTGAAGCTTTCTTT.

The rearrangement joins TRBV7-2 to TRBJ2-2, with TRBD2 matching over 14 bases. J lost 5 bases, V lost 3 bases, and 2 bases had no gene match. The germline V gene has CDR1 SGHTA and CDR2 FQGNSA. The CDR3 is made up of 16 amino acids. Here the CDR3 DNA reads TGTGCCAGCAGCTTGACTAGCGGGGGGGCGACCGGGGAGCTGTTTTTT. This sequence encodes CASSLTSGGATGELFF.

CDR3 bases: TGTGCCATCAGAGGACTAGCGGGGGTCAACAATGAGCAGTTCTTC. It specifies CAIRGLAGVNNEQFF. The chain has TRBV10-3 and TRBJ2-1; 13 bases align to TRBD2. With V trimmed by 6 bases and J by 5 bases, 4 bases remained unmatched. The CDR3 length is 15 residues. Germline values: CDR1 ENHRY, CDR2 SYGVKD.

In this sample, this clone turned up once. The CDR3 DNA reads TGTGCCAGTCAGGGTAGCGGGGCTCACGAGCAGTACTTC. Translation gives CASQGSGAHEQYF. V and J are TRBV19 and TRBJ2-7; the match to TRBD2 covers 8 bases. After removal of 8 bases from V and 5 bases from J, the junction contained 8 bases not matched to a gene. The CDR3 totals 13 residues. Looked up from germline, CDR1 is LNHDA and CDR2 is SQIVND (reference sequence). The full variable domain, in which reference TRBV19 and TRBJ2-7 provide the parts outside the CDR3, is DGGITQSPKYLFRKEGQNVTLSCEQNLNHDAMYWYRQDPGQGLRLIYYSQIVNDFQKGDIAEGYSVSREKKESFPLTVTSAQKNPTAFYLCASQGSGAHEQYFGPGTRLTVT.

The J gene is TRBJ1-5, the V gene TRBV2; perhaps TRBD1 as D (6 bases). The V end lost 4 bases, the J end lost 0 bases, and 19 bases lay between the germline ends. Germline-derived CDR1 and CDR2 are SNHLY and FYNNEI. The CDR3 extends over 18 amino acids. Here the CDR3 DNA reads TGTGCCAGCAGTGTAGTAGGACAGAGATTTAATAGCAATCAGCCCCAGCATTTT. Its protein is CASSVVGQRFNSNQPQHF.

In this sample, this clone turned up a few times. The rearrangement joins TRBV7-2 to TRBJ2-3; 10 bases map to TRBD2. With 1 base clipped from V and 4 bases from J, the junction kept 11 bases outside the gene matches. The germline CDR1 and CDR2 sequences are SGHTA and FQGNSA. The CDR3 totals 18 residues. The CDR3 loop is CASSLVNSASGGADTQYF. CDR3 bases: TGTGCCAGCAGCTTAGTGAACTCGGCCAGCGGGGGGGCAGATACGCAGTATTTT. Based on the CDR3 plus reference TRBV7-2 and TRBJ2-3, the full variable domain is GAGVSQSPSNKVTEKGKDVELRCDPISGHTALYWYRQSLGQGLEFLIYFQGNSAPDKSGLPSDRFSAERTGGSVSTLTIQRTQQEDSAVYLCASSLVNSASGGADTQYFGPGTRLTVL.

The rearrangement links TRBV5-5 to TRBJ1-1; no reliable D call. The V and J ends lost 0 bases and 2 bases respectively, with 11 bases between them. Germline CDR1 SGHKS, CDR2 YYEKEE (reference sequence). This CDR3 region has 15 residues. Written as DNA, the CDR3 is TGTGCCAGCAGCTTGGTCGTAGTCAGAAACACTGAAGCTTTCTTT. It codes for CASSLVVVRNTEAFF.

The J gene is TRBJ2-3, the V gene TRBV15; 12 bases map to TRBD2. With 0 bases clipped from V and 6 bases from J, the junction kept 10 bases outside the gene matches. CDR1 LNHNV and CDR2 YYDKDF come from the germline V gene (reference sequence). There are 18 residues in the CDR3. Here the CDR3 reads CATSRDPASGGDFDTQYF. DNA of the CDR3: TGTGCCACCAGCAGAGATCCGGCTAGCGGGGGGGATTTCGATACGCAGTATTTT.

This chain connects TRBV9 to TRBJ1-4; TRBD1 matches 10 bases. Germline V gives CDR1 SGDLS, CDR2 YYNGEE. This CDR3 comprises 18 residues. With 3 bases clipped from V and 7 bases from J, the junction kept 15 bases outside the gene matches. CDR3 DNA: TGTGCCAGCAGCGGTCGGAGGACAGGGGGTGGGCGTGGTGAAAAACTGTTTTTT. This gives the protein CASSGRRTGGGRGEKLFF.

This clone was picked up a small number of times. The V call is TRBV28, the J call TRBJ1-2; no firm D call. This CDR3 spans 12 amino acids. Germline-derived CDR1 and CDR2 are MDHEN and SYDVKM. The V gene lost 2 bases and the J gene lost 3 bases, with 4 bases spanning the gap. CDR3 loop: CASSLRDYGYTF. In nucleotides, the CDR3 is TGTGCCAGCAGTTTAAGGGACTATGGCTACACCTTC.